A selection of T cell receptor beta chains follows, all from one sample in a study of blood T cell repertoires in COVID-19. The table came from immunoSEQ multiplex PCR; TCRdb's copy has only in-frame clones and leaves some out. This table holds fewer than 200,000 clones, around 79% found once. The sample taken for sequencing was peripheral blood. These receptors originate from a woman in her sixties or seventies with acute or convalescent COVID-19. Each CDR3 is given with its conserved first and last residue. Fields, in order: J gene, V gene, clone size, D gene, CDR3 DNA, CDR3 protein. The D gene is left open where the match is weak. Clone size is shown for a subset of rows, as once, few, many or a class of expanded clone.

TRBJ2-2 | TRBV27 | - | - | TGTGCCAGCAGTTTCGGCACCGGGGAGCTGTTTTTT | CASSFGTGELFF
TRBJ1-1 | TRBV7-9 | few | TRBD1 | TGTGCCAGCAGCAGACAGGGAACTGAAGCTTTCTTT | CASSRQGTEAFF
TRBJ2-1 | TRBV24-1 | - | - | TGTGCCACCAGTGATAAACAGGGTTGGGGCAATGAGCAGTTCTTC | CATSDKQGWGNEQFF
TRBJ2-7 | TRBV3-1/TRBV3-2 | - | - | TGTGCCAGCAGCCGGGACAGCGGGTCCTACGAGCAGTACTTC | CASSRDSGSYEQYF
TRBJ2-1 | TRBV4-1 | - | TRBD2 | TGCGCCAGCAGCCAAGACCGGGGACTAGCGGGAGGGCCTTTGGGGCAGTTCTTC | CASSQDRGLAGGPLGQFF
TRBJ1-3 | TRBV29-1 | - | TRBD1 | TGCAACGTTGGACAGGGGGGAAACACCATATATTTT | CNVGQGGNTIYF
TRBJ2-1 | TRBV12-3/TRBV12-4 | - | - | TGTGCCAGCAGTTTAGCTGGGGCGGATGAGCAGTTCTTC | CASSLAGADEQFF
TRBJ1-1 | TRBV29-1 | - | - | TGCAGCGTCGTTCGGCCACCAGCGGTGGGGGCCCCTGAAGCTTTCTTT | CSVVRPPAVGAPEAFF
TRBJ2-3 | TRBV7-3 | - | TRBD2 | TGTGCCAGCAGCTTAGGTCTAGCGGGAGACGTAGATACGCAGTATTTT | CASSLGLAGDVDTQYF
TRBJ1-1 | TRBV30 | - | - | TGTGCCTCCCGGACACGAATGAACACTGAAGCTTTCTTT | CASRTRMNTEAFF
TRBJ2-7 | TRBV7-9 | - | TRBD2 | TGTGCCAGCAGCTCTTCTGACCCCGGGACTAACCGACACTACGAGCAGTACTTC | CASSSSDPGTNRHYEQYF
TRBJ2-7 | TRBV24-1 | - | TRBD2 | TGTGCCACCAGTGATTTGATAGTTGGGACTAGCGTCTCCTACGAGCAGTACTTC | CATSDLIVGTSVSYEQYF
TRBJ2-5 | TRBV2 | - | - | TGTGCCAGCAGTGTTCTCGATCGGGGGGAGACCCAGTACTTC | CASSVLDRGETQYF
TRBJ1-5 | TRBV6-1 | - | - | TGTGCCAGCAGTGAAGCGCAGGGGAAGGAGAGGCAGCCCCAGCATTTT | CASSEAQGKERQPQHF
TRBJ2-5 | TRBV12-5 | - | TRBD1 | TGTGCTAGTGCTCAGGACAGGGTCGGGAAGACCCAGTACTTC | CASAQDRVGKTQYF
TRBJ2-1 | TRBV19 | - | TRBD1 | TGTGCCAGTAGTATAAGGGACAGGTATTTTTCAACTTCCAATGAGCAGTTCTTC | CASSIRDRYFSTSNEQFF
TRBJ2-3 | TRBV19 | - | - | TGTGCCAGTAGTATAGGTAGCGGAGACACAGATACGCAGTATTTT | CASSIGSGDTDTQYF
TRBJ1-1 | TRBV7-2 | - | TRBD1 | TGTGCCAGCAGCTCGCGACAGGGGGCAACTGAAGCTTTCTTT | CASSSRQGATEAFF
TRBJ2-2 | TRBV2 | - | TRBD2 | TGTGCCAGCAGTATACGGACTAGCGGAACCACCGGGGAGCTGTTTTTT | CASSIRTSGTTGELFF
TRBJ2-7 | TRBV19 | - | - | TGTGCCAGTAGTTTCGGGGAGAACAACGAGCAGTACTTC | CASSFGENNEQYF
TRBJ2-1 | TRBV6-4 | - | TRBD1 | TGTGCCAGCAGTGACCCCGGGACAGGGGGCAGGGAGCAGTTCTTC | CASSDPGTGGREQFF
TRBJ2-3 | TRBV5-4 | - | TRBD2 | TGTGCCAGCAAGCGGGAGTTGTTGGATACGCAGTATTTT | CASKRELLDTQYF
TRBJ1-6 | TRBV5-6 | - | - | TGTGCCAGCAGAAACAGCAATAATTCACCCCTCCACTTT | CASRNSNNSPLHF
TRBJ1-4 | TRBV4-1 | few | - | TGCGCCAGCAGCCAAGGGCAGGCAACTAATGAAAAACTGTTTTTT | CASSQGQATNEKLFF
TRBJ1-2 | TRBV10-3 | - | TRBD1 | TGTGCCATCAGTGAGCTACAGGGGGCGCTTTACGGCTACACCTTC | CAISELQGALYGYTF
TRBJ2-1 | TRBV5-1 | - | - | TGCGCCAGCAGCTTGGCCGGCAGCCCCCGAGGCAATGAGCAGTTCTTC | CASSLAGSPRGNEQFF
TRBJ1-6 | TRBV3-1/TRBV3-2 | few | - | TGTGCCAGCAGCCACCAGGGATATTCACCCCTCCACTTT | CASSHQGYSPLHF
TRBJ1-3 | TRBV29-1 | - | - | TGCAGCGTTGTGGGGCAAAACTCTGGAAACACCATATATTTT | CSVVGQNSGNTIYF
TRBJ1-2 | TRBV29-1 | - | - | TGCAGCGTTGAGGCGGAAGCTAACTATGGCTACACCTTC | CSVEAEANYGYTF
TRBJ2-7 | TRBV19 | - | TRBD1 | TGTGCCAGTAGTCCGAGCAGGGGGCAGGTAGACTACGAGCAGTACTTC | CASSPSRGQVDYEQYF
TRBJ1-3 | TRBV10-3 | - | TRBD1 | TGTGCCATCAGTAATGGACAGGGCACTGGAAACACCATATATTTT | CAISNGQGTGNTIYF
TRBJ2-2 | TRBV7-2 | - | - | TGTGCCAGCAGCTTAGTAACCGGGGAGCTGTTTTTT | CASSLVTGELFF
TRBJ1-4 | TRBV12-5 | - | TRBD1 | TGTGCTAGTGGCAACGGACAGGTTGATGAAAAACTGTTTTTT | CASGNGQVDEKLFF
TRBJ2-3 | TRBV11-2 | once | - | TGTGCCAGCAGCTTAGATCTGACAGATACGCAGTATTTT | CASSLDLTDTQYF
TRBJ2-7 | TRBV28 | - | - | TGTGCCAGCAGTCCGCCGAGGGCTCTAGCCTACGAGCAGTACTTC | CASSPPRALAYEQYF
TRBJ1-1 | TRBV28 | - | TRBD1 | TGTGCCAGCAACGAGAACAGGGGCTTTACTGAAGCTTTCTTT | CASNENRGFTEAFF
TRBJ2-7 | TRBV19 | - | TRBD2 | TGTGCCAGTAGTGGACTAGCGGGGATCTACGAGCAGTACTTC | CASSGLAGIYEQYF
TRBJ1-2 | TRBV5-4 | - | - | TGTGCCAGCAGCTTGGGACAGATCGGAGGCTACACCTTC | CASSLGQIGGYTF
TRBJ2-2 | TRBV11-3 | - | TRBD2 | TGTGCCAGCAGCTTTTCACTAGCGGGAGTCACCGGGGAGCTGTTTTTT | CASSFSLAGVTGELFF
TRBJ1-3 | TRBV12-3/TRBV12-4 | - | - | TGTGCCAGCAGGACAGGCCCTGGAAACACCATATATTTT | CASRTGPGNTIYF